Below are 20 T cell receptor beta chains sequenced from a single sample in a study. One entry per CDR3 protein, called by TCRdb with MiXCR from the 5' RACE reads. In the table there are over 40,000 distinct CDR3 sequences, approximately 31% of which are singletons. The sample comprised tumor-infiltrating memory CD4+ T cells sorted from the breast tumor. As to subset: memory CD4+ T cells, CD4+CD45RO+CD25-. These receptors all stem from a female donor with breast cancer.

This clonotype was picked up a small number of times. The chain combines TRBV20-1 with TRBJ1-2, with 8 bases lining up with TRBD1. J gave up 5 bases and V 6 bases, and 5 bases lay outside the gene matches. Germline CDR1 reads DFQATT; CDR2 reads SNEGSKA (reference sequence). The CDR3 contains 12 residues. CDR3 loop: CSAPDRVYGYTF. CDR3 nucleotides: TGCAGTGCCCCGGACAGGGTTTATGGCTACACCTTC.

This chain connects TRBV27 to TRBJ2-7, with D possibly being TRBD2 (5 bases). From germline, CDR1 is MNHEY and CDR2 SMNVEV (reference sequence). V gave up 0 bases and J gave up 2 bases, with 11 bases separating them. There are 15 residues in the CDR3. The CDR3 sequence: CASSLSGRGTYEQYF. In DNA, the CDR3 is TGTGCCAGCAGTTTATCAGGGAGAGGGACCTACGAGCAGTACTTC.

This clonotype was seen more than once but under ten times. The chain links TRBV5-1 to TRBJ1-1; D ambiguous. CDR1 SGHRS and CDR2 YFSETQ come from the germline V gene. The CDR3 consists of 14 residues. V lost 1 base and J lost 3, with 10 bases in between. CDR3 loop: CASSLLDGDTEAFF. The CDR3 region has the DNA TGCGCCAGCAGCTTGTTGGACGGGGACACTGAAGCTTTCTTT.

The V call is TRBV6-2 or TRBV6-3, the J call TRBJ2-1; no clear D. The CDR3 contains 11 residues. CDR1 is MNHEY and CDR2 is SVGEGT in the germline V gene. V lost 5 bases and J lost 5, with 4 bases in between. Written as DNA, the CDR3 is TGTGCCAGCAGTCCGAACAATGAGCAGTTCTTC. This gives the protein CASSPNNEQFF.

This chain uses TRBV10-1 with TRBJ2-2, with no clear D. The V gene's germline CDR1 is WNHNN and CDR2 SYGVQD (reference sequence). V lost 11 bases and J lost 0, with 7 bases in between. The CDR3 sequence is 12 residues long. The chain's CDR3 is CAAAANTGELFF. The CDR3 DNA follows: TGCGCCGCAGCCGCGAACACCGGGGAGCTGTTTTTT.

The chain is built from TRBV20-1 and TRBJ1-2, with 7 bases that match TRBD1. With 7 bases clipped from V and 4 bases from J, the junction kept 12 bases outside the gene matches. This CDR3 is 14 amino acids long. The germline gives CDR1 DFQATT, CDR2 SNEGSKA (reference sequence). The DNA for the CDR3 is TGCAGTGTCATAGGGACAGAGGACCTCTATGGCTACACCTTC. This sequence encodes CSVIGTEDLYGYTF.

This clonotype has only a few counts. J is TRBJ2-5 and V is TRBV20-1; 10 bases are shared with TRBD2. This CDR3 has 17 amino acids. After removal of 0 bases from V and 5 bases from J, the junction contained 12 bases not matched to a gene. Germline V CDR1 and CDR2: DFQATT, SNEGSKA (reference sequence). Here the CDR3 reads CSARDLVTSGKGETQYF. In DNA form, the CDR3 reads TGCAGTGCTAGAGACCTTGTTACTAGCGGGAAAGGCGAGACCCAGTACTTC.

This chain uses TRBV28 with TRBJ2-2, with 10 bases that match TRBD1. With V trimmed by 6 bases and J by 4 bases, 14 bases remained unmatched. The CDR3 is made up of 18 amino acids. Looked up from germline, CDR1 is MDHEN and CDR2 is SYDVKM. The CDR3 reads CASSQRRDRGRGTGELFF. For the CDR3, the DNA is TGTGCCAGCAGCCAAAGGCGGGACAGGGGTCGCGGCACCGGGGAGCTGTTTTTT.

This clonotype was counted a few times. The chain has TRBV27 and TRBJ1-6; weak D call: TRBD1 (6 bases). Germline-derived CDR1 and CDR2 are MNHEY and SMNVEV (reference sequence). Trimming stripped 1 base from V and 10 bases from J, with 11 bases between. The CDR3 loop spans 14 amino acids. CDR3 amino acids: CASSLFGQPSPLHF. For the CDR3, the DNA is TGTGCCAGCAGTTTATTCGGACAGCCGTCACCCCTCCACTTT.

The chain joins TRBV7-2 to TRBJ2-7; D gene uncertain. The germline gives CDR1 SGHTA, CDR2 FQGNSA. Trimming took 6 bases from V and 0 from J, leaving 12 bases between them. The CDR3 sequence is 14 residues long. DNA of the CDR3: TGTGCCAGCAGAGAAAGTAAGCTCTCCTACGAGCAGTACTTC. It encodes CASRESKLSYEQYF.

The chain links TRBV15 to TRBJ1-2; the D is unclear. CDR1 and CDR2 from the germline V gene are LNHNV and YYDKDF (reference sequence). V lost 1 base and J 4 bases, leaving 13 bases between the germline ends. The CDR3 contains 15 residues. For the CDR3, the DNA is TGTGCCACCAGCAGAGTGTTGGGCGGTGCCTATGGCTACACCTTC. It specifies CATSRVLGGAYGYTF.

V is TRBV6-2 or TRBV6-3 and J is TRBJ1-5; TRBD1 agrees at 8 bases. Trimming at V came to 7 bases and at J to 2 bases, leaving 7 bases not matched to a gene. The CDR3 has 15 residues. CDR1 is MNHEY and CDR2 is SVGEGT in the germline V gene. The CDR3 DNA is TGTGCCAGCAAGACCGCGGGACAGGGCAATCAGCCCCAGCATTTT. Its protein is CASKTAGQGNQPQHF.

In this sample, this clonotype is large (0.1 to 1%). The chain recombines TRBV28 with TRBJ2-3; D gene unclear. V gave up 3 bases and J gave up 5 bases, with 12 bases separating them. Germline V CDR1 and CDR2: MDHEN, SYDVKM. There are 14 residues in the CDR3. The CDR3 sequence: CASSLGRVGDTQYF. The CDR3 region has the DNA TGTGCCAGCAGTTTGGGAAGGGTTGGAGATACGCAGTATTTT.

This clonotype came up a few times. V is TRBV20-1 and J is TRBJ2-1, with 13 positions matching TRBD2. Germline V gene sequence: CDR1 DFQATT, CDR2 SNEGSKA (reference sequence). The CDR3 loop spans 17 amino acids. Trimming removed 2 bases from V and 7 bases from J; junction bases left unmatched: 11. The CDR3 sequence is CSARSRTSGSSGNEQFF. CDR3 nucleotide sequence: TGCAGTGCTAGATCCCGGACTAGCGGGAGTTCAGGAAATGAGCAGTTCTTC.

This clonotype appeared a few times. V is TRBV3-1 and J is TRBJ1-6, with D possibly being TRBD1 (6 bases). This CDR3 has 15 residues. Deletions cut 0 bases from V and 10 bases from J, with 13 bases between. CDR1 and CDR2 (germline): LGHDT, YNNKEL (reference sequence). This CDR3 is CASSQDGGGRSPLHF. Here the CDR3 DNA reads TGTGCCAGCAGCCAAGACGGGGGGGGGCGATCACCCCTCCACTTT. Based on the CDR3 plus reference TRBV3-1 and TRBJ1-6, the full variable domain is DTAVSQTPKYLVTQMGNDKSIKCEQNLGHDTMYWYKQDSKKFLKIMFSYNNKELIINETVPNRFSPKSPDKAHLNLHINSLELGDSAVYFCASSQDGGGRSPLHFGNGTRLTVT.

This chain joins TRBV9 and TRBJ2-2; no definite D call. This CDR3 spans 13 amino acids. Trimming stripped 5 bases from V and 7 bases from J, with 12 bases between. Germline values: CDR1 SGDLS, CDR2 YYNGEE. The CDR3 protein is CASSSYFSGELFF. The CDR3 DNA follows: TGTGCCAGCAGTAGCTATTTCAGCGGGGAGCTGTTTTTT.

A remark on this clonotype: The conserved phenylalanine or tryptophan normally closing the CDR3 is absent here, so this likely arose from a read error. CDR3 sequence reads: CSVIQGLGTEAFI. CDR3 in DNA: TGCAGCGTAATACAGGGGTTGGGGACTGAAGCTTTCATT. The V and J genes are TRBV29-1 and TRBJ1-1; TRBD1 matches 7 bases. Per the germline V gene, CDR1 is SQVTM and CDR2 is ANQGSEA. V gave up 6 bases and J gave up 5 bases; unmatched junction bases: 9. The CDR3 is 13 residues long.

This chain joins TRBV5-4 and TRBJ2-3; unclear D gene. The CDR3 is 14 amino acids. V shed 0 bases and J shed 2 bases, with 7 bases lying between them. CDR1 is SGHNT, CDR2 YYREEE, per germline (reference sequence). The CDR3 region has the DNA TGTGCCAGCAGCTTGGGGAGACCCACAGATACGCAGTATTTT. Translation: CASSLGRPTDTQYF.

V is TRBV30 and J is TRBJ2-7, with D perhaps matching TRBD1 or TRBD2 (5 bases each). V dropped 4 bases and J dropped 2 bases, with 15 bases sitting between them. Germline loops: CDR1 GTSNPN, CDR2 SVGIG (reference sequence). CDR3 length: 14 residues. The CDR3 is CAWKVPGTPYEQYF. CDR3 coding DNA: TGTGCCTGGAAAGTCCCGGGGACCCCCTACGAGCAGTACTTC.

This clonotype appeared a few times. CDR3 loop: CASSLTAGTEAFF. The CDR3 region has the DNA TGCGCCAGCAGCTTGACAGCGGGCACTGAAGCTTTCTTT. The V gene is TRBV5-1, the J gene TRBJ1-1; no reliable D call. From germline, CDR1 is SGHRS and CDR2 YFSETQ. The length of the CDR3 is 13 residues. V was shortened by 1 base and J by 4 bases, with 8 bases between the two germline ends.